The present TCR beta chain was sequenced within a study of blood T cell repertoires in COVID-19 (dated by TCRdb to about 2020). Regarding the research as a whole: Collaborator samples came from the United States, Italy and Spain and covered acute and convalescent phases of COVID-19. The prospective study material was composed of cDNA or gDNA derived from T cells, B-cell-depleted T cells, or PBMCs. The dataset comprised deeply sampled blood TCRbeta repertoires from subjects exposed to, actively infected with, or recovered from COVID-19. The repertoires were released in a freely available public database intended as a resource for research on the immune response to SARS-CoV-2. The samples were drawn from the first 160 participants of the ongoing ImmuneRACE study and from 1,254 subjects provided by 6 global collaborators. Nearly every sample came with metadata listing a de-identified subject ID, COVID-19 status, age in years and sex. HLA class I and class II types, where available, came from metadata supplied by the sample provider rather than from assay-based typing.

Details on this clone: No antigen is known for it. The record has no base qualities; no much larger clone is one base away.

What the work shows at the level of the full study, not this receptor alone: How much clinical and demographic metadata was included differed by source and by participant, and the metadata was provided uncurated.

In the prospective study, participants were about 18 to 89 years old, resided in around 25 geographic areas of the United States, and were enrolled through a virtual design. Cohort assignment in the prospective study relied on participant-reported clinical history from a screening survey and a study questionnaire. Recovered participants in ImmuneRACE Cohort 3 were defined by two consecutive negative NP/OP PCR tests, clearance by a healthcare professional, or resolution of symptoms. Each participant in the prospective study had whole blood, serum and a nasopharyngeal or oropharyngeal swab collected by mobile phlebotomists. Prospective study participants could optionally give additional blood draws and questionnaires over a roughly 2-month period. Blood samples from the prospective study were shipped frozen or at room temperature prior to DNA extraction. V loses 5 bases at its end and J loses 8 bases; junction bases beyond the gene matches: 12. The CDR3 goes from the cysteine to the phenylalanine over 15 residues. Only CDR3 DNA remains: 45 bases, in frame from the first base. CDR1 and CDR2, per the germline V gene (reference sequence), are SGHNT and YYREEE.

TCRbeta CDR3 regions were amplified from genomic DNA using the immunoSEQ Assay, a bias-controlled multiplex PCR. Processing in the source paper ran as follows. Within the assay, amplification of reference gene primers was used to estimate how many nucleated cells each sample contained. Sequence reads were collapsed and filtered to measure the absolute abundance of every unique TCRbeta CDR3 rearrangement. For each sample, productive Simpson clonality was calculated as the square root of Simpson's diversity index over productive rearrangements. TCRdb holds this immuneACCESS table with in-frame rearrangements only. Some clones are missing; in checked studies, unresolved V genes explain under half, and the rest has no known cause. That table supplies the V and J calls and clone size; D and trimming were determined from the DNA. For this sample there are about 310,000 clones; about nine tenths appear just once. The ten largest clones add up to approximately 9.4% of the sample.

This receptor chain uses TRBV5-4 and TRBJ2-1; the junction holds 8 bases that match TRBD2. The sample taken for sequencing was PBMCs or T cells enriched from blood (not recorded which). The origin of this receptor is a middle-aged woman who had recovered from COVID-19. CDR3 sequence: CASSPTATSVDEQFF. The DNA sequence follows: TGTGCCAGCAGTCCCACTGCGACTAGCGTCGATGAGCAGTTCTTC.